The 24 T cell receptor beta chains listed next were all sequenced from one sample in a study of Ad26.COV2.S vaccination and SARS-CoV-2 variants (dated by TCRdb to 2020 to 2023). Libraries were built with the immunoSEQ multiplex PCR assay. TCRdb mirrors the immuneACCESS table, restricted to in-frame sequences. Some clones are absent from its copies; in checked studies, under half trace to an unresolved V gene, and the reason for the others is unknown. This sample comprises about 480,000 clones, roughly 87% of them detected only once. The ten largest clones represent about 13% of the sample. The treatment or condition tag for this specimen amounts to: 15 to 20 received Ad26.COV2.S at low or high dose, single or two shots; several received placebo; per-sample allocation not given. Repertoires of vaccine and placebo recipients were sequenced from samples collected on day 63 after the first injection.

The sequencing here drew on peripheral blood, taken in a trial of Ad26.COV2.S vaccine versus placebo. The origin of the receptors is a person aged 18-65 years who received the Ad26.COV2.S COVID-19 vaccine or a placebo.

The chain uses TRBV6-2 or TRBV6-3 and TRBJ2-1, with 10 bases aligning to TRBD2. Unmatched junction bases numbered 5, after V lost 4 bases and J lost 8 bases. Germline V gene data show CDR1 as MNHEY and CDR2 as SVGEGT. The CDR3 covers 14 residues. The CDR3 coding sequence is TGTGCCAGCAGTTTGCCTAGCGGGAGTTATGAGCAGTTCTTC. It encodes CASSLPSGSYEQFF.

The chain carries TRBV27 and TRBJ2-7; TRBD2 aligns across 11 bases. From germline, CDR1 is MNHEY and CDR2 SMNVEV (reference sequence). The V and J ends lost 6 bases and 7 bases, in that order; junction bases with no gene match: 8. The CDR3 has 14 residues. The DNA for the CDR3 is TGTGCCAGCAGCCGCGTAGCGGGAGGGCATGAGCAGTACTTC. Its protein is CASSRVAGGHEQYF.

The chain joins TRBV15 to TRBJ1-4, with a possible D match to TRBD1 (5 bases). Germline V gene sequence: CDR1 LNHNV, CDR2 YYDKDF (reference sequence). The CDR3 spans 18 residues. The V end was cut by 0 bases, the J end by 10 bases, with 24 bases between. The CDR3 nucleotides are TGTGCCACCAGCAGAGATTGGGGGGGTGACAGTAGCGATCTAAAACTGTTTTTT. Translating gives CATSRDWGGDSSDLKLFF.

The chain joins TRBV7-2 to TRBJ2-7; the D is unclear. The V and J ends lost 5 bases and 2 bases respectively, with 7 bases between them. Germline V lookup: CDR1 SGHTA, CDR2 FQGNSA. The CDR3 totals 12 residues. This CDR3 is CASSHGTYEQYF. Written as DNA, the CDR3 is TGTGCCAGCAGCCATGGGACCTACGAGCAGTACTTC.

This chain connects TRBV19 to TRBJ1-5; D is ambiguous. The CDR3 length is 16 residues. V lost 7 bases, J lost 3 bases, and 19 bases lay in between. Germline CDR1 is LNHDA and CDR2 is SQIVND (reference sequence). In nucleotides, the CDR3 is TGTGCCAGTACGCTTCCGGTGGAGGGATTCAATCAGCCCCAGCATTTT. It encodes CASTLPVEGFNQPQHF. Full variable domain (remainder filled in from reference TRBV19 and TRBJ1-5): DGGITQSPKYLFRKEGQNVTLSCEQNLNHDAMYWYRQDPGQGLRLIYYSQIVNDFQKGDIAEGYSVSREKKESFPLTVTSAQKNPTAFYLCASTLPVEGFNQPQHFGDGTRLSIL.

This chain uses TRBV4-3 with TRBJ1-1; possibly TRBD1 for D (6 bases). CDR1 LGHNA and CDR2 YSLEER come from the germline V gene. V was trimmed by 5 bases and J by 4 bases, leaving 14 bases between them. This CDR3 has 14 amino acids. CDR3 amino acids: CASSLQTGSTEAFF. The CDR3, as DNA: TGCGCCAGCAGCTTACAAACAGGGAGCACTGAAGCTTTCTTT.

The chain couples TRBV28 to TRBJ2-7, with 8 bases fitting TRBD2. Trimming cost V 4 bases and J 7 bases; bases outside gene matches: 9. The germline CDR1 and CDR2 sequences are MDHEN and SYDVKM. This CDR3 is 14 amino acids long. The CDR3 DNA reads TGTGCCAGCAGTTCCGGGGGGGGATCTGGGGAGCAGTACTTC. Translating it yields CASSSGGGSGEQYF.

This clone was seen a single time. CDR3 protein: CASSQGHRGTVSSSYEQYF. Written as DNA, the CDR3 is TGCGCCAGCAGCCAAGGGCACCGAGGGACAGTTTCTAGCTCCTACGAGCAGTACTTC. V usage is TRBV4-3 and J usage is TRBJ2-7, with 7 nucleotides matching TRBD1. The CDR3 runs 19 residues. The V and J ends lost 1 base and 0 bases, in that order; junction bases with no gene match: 15. Germline CDR1 is LGHNA and CDR2 is YSLEER.

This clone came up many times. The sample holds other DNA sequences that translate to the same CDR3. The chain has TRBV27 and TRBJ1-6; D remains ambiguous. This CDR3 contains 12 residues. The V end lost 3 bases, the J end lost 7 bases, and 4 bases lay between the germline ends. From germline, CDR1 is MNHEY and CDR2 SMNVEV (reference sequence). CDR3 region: CASSFGNSPLHF. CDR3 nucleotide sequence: TGTGCCAGCAGTTTCGGGAATTCACCCCTCCACTTT.

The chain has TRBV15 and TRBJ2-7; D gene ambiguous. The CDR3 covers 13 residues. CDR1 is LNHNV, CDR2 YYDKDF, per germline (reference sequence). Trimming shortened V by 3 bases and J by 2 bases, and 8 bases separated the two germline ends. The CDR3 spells CATSRGGPYEQYF. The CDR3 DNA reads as TGTGCCACCAGCAGGGGCGGCCCCTACGAGCAGTACTTC. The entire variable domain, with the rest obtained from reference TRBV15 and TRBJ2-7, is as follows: DAMVIQNPRYQVTQFGKPVTLSCSQTLNHNVMYWYQQKSSQAPKLLFHYYDKDFNNEADTPDNFQSRRPNTSFCFLDIRSPGLGDTAMYLCATSRGGPYEQYFGPGTRLTVT.

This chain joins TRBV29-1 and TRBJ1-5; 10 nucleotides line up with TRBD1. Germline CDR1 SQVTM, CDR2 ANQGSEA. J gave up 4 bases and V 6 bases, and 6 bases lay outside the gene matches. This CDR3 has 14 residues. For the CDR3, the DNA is TGCAGCGTGGGAGGACAGGGGGAGAATCAGCCCCAGCATTTT. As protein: CSVGGQGENQPQHF.

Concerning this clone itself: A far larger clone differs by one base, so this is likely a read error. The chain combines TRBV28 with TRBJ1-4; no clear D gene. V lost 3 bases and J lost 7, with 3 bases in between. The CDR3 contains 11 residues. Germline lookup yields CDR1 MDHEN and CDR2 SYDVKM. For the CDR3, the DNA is TGTGCCAGCAGTTTTGGTGAAAAACTGTTTTTT. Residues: CASSFGEKLFF.

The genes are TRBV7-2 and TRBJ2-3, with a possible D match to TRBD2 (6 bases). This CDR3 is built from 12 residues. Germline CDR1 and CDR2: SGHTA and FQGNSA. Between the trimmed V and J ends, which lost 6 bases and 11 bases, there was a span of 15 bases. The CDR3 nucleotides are TGTGCCAGCAGATCGGAGGGGTTTTTGCAGTATTTT. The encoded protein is CASRSEGFLQYF. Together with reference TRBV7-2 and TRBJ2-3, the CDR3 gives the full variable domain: GAGVSQSPSNKVTEKGKDVELRCDPISGHTALYWYRQSLGQGLEFLIYFQGNSAPDKSGLPSDRFSAERTGGSVSTLTIQRTQQEDSAVYLCASRSEGFLQYFGPGTRLTVL.

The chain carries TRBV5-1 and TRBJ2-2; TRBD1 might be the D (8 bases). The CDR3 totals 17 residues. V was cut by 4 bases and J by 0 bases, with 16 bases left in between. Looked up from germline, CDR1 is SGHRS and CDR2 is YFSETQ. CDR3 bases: TGCGCCAGCAGCCGGACAGGGAGGGGTTCGAACACCGGGGAGCTGTTTTTT. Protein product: CASSRTGRGSNTGELFF.

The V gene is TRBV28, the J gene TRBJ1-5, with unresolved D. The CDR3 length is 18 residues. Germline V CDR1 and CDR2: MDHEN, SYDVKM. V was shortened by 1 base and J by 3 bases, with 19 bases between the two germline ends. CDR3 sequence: CASSLYGRKGPNNQPQHF. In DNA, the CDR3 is TGTGCCAGCAGTTTATATGGGAGGAAGGGTCCCAACAATCAGCCCCAGCATTTT.

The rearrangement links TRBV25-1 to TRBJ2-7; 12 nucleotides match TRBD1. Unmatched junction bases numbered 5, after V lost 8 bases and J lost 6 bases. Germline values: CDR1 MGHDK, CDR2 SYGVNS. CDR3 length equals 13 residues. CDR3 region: CASGDRGHSEQYF. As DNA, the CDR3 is TGTGCCAGCGGGGACAGGGGGCATTCCGAGCAGTACTTC.

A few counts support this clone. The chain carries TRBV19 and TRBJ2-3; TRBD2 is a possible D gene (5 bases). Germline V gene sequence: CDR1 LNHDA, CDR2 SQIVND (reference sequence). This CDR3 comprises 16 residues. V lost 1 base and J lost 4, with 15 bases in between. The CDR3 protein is CASSIGPGEGSDTQYF. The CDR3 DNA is TGTGCCAGTAGTATAGGGCCGGGCGAGGGTTCAGATACGCAGTATTTT.

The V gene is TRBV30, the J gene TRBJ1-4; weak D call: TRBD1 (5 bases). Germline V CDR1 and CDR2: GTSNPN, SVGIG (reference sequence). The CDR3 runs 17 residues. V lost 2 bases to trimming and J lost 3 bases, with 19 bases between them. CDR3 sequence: CAWSFTPPGRSNEKLFF. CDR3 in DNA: TGTGCCTGGAGTTTCACCCCCCCGGGACGGTCTAATGAAAAACTGTTTTTT.

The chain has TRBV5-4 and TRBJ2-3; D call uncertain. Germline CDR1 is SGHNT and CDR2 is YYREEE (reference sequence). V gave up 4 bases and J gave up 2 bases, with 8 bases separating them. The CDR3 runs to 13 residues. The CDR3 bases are TGTGCCAGCAGCAAGACTCCCACAGATACGCAGTATTTT. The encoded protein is CASSKTPTDTQYF.

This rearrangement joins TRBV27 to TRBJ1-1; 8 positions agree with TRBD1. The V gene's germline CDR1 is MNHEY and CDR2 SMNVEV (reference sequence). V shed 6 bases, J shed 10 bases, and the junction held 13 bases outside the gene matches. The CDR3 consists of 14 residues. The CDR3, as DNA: TGTGCCAGCAGCCTTCAGAGGACAGGGAACGGAGCTTTCTTT. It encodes CASSLQRTGNGAFF.

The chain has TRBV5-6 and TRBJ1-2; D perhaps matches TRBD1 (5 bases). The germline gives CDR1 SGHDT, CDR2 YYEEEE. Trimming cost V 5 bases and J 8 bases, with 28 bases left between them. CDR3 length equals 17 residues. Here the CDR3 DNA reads TGTGCCAGCAGTTCAATTTTCCGGGACGCAGGTTCAGGGGGCTACACCTTC. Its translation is CASSSIFRDAGSGGYTF.

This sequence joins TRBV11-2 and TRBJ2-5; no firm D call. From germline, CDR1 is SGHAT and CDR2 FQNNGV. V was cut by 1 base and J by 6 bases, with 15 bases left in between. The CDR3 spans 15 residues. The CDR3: CASSLGALPKQTQYF. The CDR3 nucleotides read TGTGCCAGCAGCTTAGGGGCCCTACCCAAGCAGACCCAGTACTTC. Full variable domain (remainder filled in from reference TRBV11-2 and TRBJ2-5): EAGVAQSPRYKIIEKRQSVAFWCNPISGHATLYWYQQILGQGPKLLIQFQNNGVVDDSQLPKDRFSAERLKGVDSTLKIQPAKLEDSAVYLCASSLGALPKQTQYFGPGTRLLVL.

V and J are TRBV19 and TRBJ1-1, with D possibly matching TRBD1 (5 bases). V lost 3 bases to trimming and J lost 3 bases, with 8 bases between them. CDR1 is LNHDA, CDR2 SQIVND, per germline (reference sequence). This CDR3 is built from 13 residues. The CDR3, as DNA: TGTGCCAGTAGTATGCAGGGTCACACTGAAGCTTTCTTT. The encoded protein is CASSMQGHTEAFF.

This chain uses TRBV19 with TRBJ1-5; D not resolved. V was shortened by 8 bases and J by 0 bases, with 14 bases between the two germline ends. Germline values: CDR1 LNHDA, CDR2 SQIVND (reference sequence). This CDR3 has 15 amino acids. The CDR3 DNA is TGTGCCAGTCGAAGGGCACCTTATAGCAATCAGCCCCAGCATTTT. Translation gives CASRRAPYSNQPQHF.